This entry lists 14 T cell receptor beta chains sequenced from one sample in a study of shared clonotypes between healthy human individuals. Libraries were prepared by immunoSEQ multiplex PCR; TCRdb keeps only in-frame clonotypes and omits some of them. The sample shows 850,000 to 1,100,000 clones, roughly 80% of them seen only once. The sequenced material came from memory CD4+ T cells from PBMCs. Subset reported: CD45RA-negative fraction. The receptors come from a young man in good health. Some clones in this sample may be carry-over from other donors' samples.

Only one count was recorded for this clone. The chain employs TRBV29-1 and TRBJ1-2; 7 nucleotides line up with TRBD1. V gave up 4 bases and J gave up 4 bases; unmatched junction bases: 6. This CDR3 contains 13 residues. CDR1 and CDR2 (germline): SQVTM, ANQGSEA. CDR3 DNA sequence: TGCAGCGTTGGGGACAGTGCGGGCTATGGCTACACCTTC. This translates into CSVGDSAGYGYTF.

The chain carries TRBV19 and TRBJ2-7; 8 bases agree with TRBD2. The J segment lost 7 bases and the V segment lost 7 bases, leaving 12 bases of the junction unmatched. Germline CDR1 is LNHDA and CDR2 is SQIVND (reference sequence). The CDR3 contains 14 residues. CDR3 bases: TGTGCCAGTACCCCGGGGGGGAAACCCTGGGAGCAGTACTTC. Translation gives CASTPGGKPWEQYF.

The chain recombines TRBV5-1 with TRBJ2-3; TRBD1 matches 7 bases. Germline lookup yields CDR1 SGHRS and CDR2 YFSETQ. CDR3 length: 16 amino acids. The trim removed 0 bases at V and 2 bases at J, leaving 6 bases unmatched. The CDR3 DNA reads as TGCGCCAGCAGCTTGGGAACGGACAGGTTCACAGATACGCAGTATTTT. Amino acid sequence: CASSLGTDRFTDTQYF.

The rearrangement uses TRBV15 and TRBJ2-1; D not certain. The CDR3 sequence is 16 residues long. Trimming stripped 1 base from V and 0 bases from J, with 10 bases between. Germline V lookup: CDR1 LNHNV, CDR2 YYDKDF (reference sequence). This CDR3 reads CATSRGRTSSYNEQFF. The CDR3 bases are TGTGCCACCAGCAGAGGGCGGACCAGCTCCTACAATGAGCAGTTCTTC.

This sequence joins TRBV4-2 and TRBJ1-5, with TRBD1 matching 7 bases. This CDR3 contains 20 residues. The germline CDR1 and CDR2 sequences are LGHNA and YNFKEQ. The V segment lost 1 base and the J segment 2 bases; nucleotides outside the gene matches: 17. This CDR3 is CASSQALPTGLKMGNQPQHF. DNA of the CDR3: TGTGCCAGCAGCCAAGCCCTACCGACAGGGCTGAAGATGGGCAATCAGCCCCAGCATTTT.

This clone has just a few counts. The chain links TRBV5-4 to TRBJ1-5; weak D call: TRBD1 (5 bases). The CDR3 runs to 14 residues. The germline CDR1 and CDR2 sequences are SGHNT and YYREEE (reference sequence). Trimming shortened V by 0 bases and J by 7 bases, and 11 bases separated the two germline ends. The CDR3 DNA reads TGTGCCAGCAGCTTGGGGGGGAAAGCCCAGCCCCAGCATTTT. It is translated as CASSLGGKAQPQHF.

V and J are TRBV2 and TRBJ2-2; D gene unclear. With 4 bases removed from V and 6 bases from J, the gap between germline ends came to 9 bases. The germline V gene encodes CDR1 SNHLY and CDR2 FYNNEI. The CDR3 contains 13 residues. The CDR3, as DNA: TGTGCCAGCAGTGCCATCCTAGCCGGGGAGCTGTTTTTT. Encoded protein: CASSAILAGELFF.

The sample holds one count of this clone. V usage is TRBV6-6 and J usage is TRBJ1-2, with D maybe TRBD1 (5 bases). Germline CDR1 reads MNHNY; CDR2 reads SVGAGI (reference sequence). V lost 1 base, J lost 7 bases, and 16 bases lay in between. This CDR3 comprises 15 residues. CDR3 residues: CASSYLGAQGAGYTF. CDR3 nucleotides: TGTGCCAGCAGTTACTTGGGCGCTCAGGGAGCTGGCTACACCTTC.

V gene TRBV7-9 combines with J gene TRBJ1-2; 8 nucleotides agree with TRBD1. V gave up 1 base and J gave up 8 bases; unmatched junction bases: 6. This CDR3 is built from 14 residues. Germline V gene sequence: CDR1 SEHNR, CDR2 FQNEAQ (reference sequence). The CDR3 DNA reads TGTGCCAGCAGCTTAGGTCAGGGGGCGAACGGCTACACCTTC. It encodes CASSLGQGANGYTF.

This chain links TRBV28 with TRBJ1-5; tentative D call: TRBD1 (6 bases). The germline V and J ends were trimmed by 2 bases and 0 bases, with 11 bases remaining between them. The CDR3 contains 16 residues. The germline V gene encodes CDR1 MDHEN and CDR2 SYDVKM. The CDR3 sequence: CASSLPTGLSNQPQHF. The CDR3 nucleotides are TGTGCCAGCAGTTTACCGACAGGACTTAGCAATCAGCCCCAGCATTTT.

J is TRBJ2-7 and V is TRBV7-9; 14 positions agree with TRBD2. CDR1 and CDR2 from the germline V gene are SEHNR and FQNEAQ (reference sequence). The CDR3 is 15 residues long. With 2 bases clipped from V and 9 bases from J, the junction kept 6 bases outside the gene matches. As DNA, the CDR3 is TGTGCCAGCAGCTTACAGGGACTAGCGGGAGAGGCGCAGTACTTC. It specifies CASSLQGLAGEAQYF.

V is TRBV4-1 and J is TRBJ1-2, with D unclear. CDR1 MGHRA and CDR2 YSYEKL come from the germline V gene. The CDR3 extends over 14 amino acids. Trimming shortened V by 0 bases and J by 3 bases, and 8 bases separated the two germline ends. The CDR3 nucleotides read TGCGCCAGCAGCCAAGACATGGGATACTATGGCTACACCTTC. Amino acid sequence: CASSQDMGYYGYTF.

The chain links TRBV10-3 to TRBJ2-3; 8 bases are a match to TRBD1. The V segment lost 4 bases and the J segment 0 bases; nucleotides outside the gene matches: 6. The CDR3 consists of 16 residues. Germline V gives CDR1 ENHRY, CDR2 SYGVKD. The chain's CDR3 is CAISGQGQASTDTQYF. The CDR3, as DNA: TGTGCCATCAGTGGGCAGGGACAGGCGAGCACAGATACGCAGTATTTT.

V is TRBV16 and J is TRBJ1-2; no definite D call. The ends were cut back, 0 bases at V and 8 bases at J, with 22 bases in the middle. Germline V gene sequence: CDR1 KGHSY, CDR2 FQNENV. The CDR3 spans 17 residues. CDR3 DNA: TGTGCCAGCAGCCAATCTTGGCTGGCGGAGAATGGTAACGGCTACACCTTC. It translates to CASSQSWLAENGNGYTF.